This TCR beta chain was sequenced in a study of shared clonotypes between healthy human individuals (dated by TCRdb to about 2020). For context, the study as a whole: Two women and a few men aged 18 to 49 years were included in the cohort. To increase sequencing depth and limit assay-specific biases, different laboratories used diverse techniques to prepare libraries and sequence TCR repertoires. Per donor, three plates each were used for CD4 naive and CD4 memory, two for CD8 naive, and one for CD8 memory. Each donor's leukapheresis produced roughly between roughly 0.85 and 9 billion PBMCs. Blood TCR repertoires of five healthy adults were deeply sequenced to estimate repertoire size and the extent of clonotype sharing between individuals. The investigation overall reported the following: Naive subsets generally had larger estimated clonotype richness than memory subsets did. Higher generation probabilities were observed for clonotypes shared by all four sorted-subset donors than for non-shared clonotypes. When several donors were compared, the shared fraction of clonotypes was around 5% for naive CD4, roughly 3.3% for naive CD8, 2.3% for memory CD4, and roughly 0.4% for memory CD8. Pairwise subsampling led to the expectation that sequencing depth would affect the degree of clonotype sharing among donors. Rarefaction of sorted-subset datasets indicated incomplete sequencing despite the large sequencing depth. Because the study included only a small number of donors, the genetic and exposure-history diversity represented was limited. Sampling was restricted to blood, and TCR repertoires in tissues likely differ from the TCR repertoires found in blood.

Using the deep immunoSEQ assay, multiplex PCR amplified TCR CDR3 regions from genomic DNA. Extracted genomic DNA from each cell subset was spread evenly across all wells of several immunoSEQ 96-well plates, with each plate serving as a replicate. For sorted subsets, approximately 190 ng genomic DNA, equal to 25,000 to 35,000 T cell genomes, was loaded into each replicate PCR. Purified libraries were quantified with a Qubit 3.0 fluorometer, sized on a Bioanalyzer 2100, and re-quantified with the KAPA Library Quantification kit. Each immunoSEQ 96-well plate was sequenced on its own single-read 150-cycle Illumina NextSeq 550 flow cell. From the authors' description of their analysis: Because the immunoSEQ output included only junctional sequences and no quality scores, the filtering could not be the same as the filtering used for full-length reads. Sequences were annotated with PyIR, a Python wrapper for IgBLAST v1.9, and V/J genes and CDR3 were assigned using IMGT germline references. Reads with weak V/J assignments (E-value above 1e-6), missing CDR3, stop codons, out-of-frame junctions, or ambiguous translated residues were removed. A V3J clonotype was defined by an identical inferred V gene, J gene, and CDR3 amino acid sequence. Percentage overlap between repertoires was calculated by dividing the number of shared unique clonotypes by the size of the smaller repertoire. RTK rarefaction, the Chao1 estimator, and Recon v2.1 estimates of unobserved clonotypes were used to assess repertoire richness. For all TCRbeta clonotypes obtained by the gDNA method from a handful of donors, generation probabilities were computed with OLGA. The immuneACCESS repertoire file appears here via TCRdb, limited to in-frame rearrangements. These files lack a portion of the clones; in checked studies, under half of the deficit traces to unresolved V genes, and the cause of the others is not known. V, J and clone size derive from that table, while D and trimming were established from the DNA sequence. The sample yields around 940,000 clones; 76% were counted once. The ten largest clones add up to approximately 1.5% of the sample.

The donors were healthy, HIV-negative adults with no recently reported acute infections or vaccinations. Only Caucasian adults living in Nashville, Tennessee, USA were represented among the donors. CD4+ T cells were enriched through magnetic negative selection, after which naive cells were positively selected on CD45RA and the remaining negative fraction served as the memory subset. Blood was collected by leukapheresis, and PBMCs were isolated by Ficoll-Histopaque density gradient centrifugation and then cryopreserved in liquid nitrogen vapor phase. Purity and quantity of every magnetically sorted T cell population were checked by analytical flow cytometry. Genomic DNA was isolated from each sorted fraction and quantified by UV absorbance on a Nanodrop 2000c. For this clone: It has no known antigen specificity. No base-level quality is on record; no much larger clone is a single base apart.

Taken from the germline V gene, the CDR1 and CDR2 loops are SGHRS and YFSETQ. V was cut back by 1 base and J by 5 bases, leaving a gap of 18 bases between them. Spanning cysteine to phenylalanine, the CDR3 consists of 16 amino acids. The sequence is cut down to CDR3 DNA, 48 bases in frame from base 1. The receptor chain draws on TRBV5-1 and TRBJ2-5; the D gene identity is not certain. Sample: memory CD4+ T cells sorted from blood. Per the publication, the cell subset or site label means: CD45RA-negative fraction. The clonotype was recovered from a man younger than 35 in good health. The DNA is TGCGCCAGCAGCTTGTTGGGGAATCTTATAGGGGAGACCCAGTACTTC. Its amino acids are CASSLLGNLIGETQYF.